The rows below give T cell receptor beta chains drawn from one sample of a study of T-cell reconstitution after alpha-beta-depleted transplantation in children. TCRdb re-analysed the PCR reads in MiXCR, keeping a single row per CDR3 protein. The table shows some 340,000 distinct CDR3 sequences, with about 9.3% occurring only once. The sequencing here drew on PBMCs from the stem cell graft donor, taken from the stem cell graft. Receptors were obtained from a human donor who donated a stem cell graft to a child with acute lymphoblastic leukemia. CDR3s include the opening cysteine and the closing phenylalanine or tryptophan. Each record gives: D gene, J gene, clone size, V gene, CDR3 protein, CDR3 DNA. The D gene is left open where the match is weak. Not all rows give a size; the values are once, few, many and, for expanded clones, a class.

NA	TRBJ2-3	few	TRBV27	CASSLRARDTQYF	TGTGCCAGCAGTTTACGGGCTCGCGATACGCAGTATTTT
NA	TRBJ2-5	few	TRBV5-1	CASSRWARETQYF	TGCGCCAGCTCTCGGTGGGCCAGGGAGACCCAGTACTTC
TRBD2	TRBJ2-1	many	TRBV7-9	CASSLRPAGSSYNEQFF	TGTGCCAGCAGCTTACGGCCAGCGGGGTCTTCCTACAATGAGCAGTTCTTC
NA	TRBJ2-2	few	TRBV5-1	CASSLAYGGMMTGELFF	TGCGCCAGCAGCTTGGCCTACGGCGGGATGATGACCGGGGAGCTGTTTTTT
NA	TRBJ2-1	few	TRBV27	CASSSLTRVRGEQFF	TGTGCCAGCAGTTCACTGACCCGGGTTCGGGGTGAGCAGTTCTTC
NA	TRBJ2-5	NA	TRBV10-3	CATGGWDQETQYF	TGTGCCACCGGCGGCTGGGACCAAGAGACCCAGTACTTC
NA	TRBJ1-1	NA	TRBV19	CASSRGPANTEAFF	TGTGCCAGTAGTAGGGGCCCGGCGAACACTGAAGCTTTCTTT
TRBD2	TRBJ2-1	few	TRBV5-1	CASSRLTSGSYNEQFF	TGCGCCAGCAGCCGACTTACCAGCGGGAGTTACAATGAGCAGTTCTTC
NA	TRBJ2-1	few	TRBV7-9	CASSTSSEQFF	TGTGCCAGCAGCACCTCTTCTGAGCAGTTCTTC
NA	TRBJ2-3	many	TRBV7-3	CASSLHGGGADTQYF	TGTGCCAGCAGTCTACACGGAGGCGGGGCAGATACGCAGTATTTT
NA	TRBJ1-1	NA	TRBV28	CASKAPGNTEAFF	TGTGCCAGCAAAGCCCCGGGGAACACTGAAGCTTTCTTT
TRBD1	TRBJ2-3	few	TRBV12-3/TRBV12-4	CATRRQGASTDTQYF	TGTGCCACCCGACGCCAGGGGGCGAGCACAGATACGCAGTATTTT
NA	TRBJ2-1	NA	TRBV21-1	CASSPRTGRNEQFF	TGTGCCAGCAGCCCACGGACAGGGCGGAATGAGCAGTTCTTC
NA	TRBJ2-3	few	TRBV5-6	CASSLVRITDTQYF	TGTGCCAGCAGCTTGGTGCGGATCACAGATACGCAGTATTTT
TRBD2	TRBJ2-2	NA	TRBV29-1	CSAKTSGSRETGELFF	TGCAGCGCTAAGACTAGCGGGAGTCGGGAAACCGGGGAGCTGTTTTTT
TRBD1	TRBJ2-7	many	TRBV7-9	CASSGPGQPYEQYF	TGTGCCAGCAGCGGACCGGGACAGCCTTACGAGCAGTACTTC
NA	TRBJ2-1	many	TRBV6-5	CASSYSMGVRQFF	TGTGCCAGCAGTTACTCGATGGGAGTACGGCAGTTCTTC
NA	TRBJ2-7	few	TRBV7-7	CASSLGRADEQYF	TGTGCTAGCAGCTTAGGCAGGGCGGACGAGCAGTACTTC
TRBD2	TRBJ2-3	NA	TRBV27	CASSPSGMAADTQYF	TGTGCCAGCAGTCCTAGCGGGATGGCGGCAGATACGCAGTATTTT
TRBD1	TRBJ2-7	NA	TRBV28	CASSPGTGILGQYF	TGTGCCAGCAGTCCCGGGACAGGGATTTTAGGGCAGTACTTC
NA	TRBJ2-5	many	TRBV4-3	CASSRFSGETQYF	TGCGCCAGCAGCCGGTTCTCGGGGGAGACCCAGTACTTC
NA	TRBJ2-7	once	TRBV7-6	CASSLESGFGSYEQYF	TGTGCCAGCAGCTTAGAGAGCGGGTTCGGCTCCTACGAGCAGTACTTC
NA	TRBJ2-7	few	TRBV7-2	CASSLALTGSNYEQYF	TGTGCCAGCAGCTTAGCGTTGACCGGGAGTAACTACGAGCAGTACTTC
TRBD2	TRBJ2-7	NA	TRBV20-1	CSARDPGTSSYEQYF	TGCAGTGCTAGAGATCCAGGGACTAGTTCCTACGAGCAGTACTTC
TRBD1	TRBJ2-3	NA	TRBV4-3	CASSHRTGGSTDTQYF	TGCGCCAGCAGCCACCGGACAGGGGGAAGCACAGATACGCAGTATTTT
NA	TRBJ2-7	NA	TRBV5-1	CASSPGTAGHYEQYF	TGCGCCAGCAGCCCAGGGACAGCGGGGCACTACGAGCAGTACTTC
NA	TRBJ1-3	few	TRBV7-9	CASSSEGISGNTIYF	TGTGCCAGCAGCTCCGAGGGGATCTCTGGAAACACCATATATTTT
TRBD1	TRBJ2-7	few	TRBV6-2/TRBV6-3	CASKTGGLRNEQYF	TGTGCCAGCAAGACAGGGGGCCTCAGGAACGAGCAGTACTTC
TRBD1	TRBJ1-5	few	TRBV5-1	CASRAGTEDHSNQPQHF	TGCGCCAGCAGAGCCGGGACAGAAGACCATAGCAATCAGCCCCAGCATTTT
TRBD2	TRBJ2-1	few	TRBV4-1	CASSQEAVLAGERMSVF	TGCGCCAGCAGCCAAGAAGCTGTGCTAGCGGGAGAACGGATGAGCGTCTTC
NA	TRBJ2-1	few	TRBV2	CAKDKYNEQFF	TGTGCCAAGGACAAATACAATGAGCAGTTCTTC
TRBD2	TRBJ2-1	NA	TRBV10-3	CATHRSSGRADNEQFF	TGTGCCACCCATCGGTCTAGCGGGAGGGCTGACAATGAGCAGTTCTTC
TRBD2	TRBJ2-7	NA	TRBV4-2	CASSQDMGTRVGEQYF	TGTGCCAGCAGCCAAGATATGGGGACTAGAGTCGGGGAGCAGTACTTC
TRBD2	TRBJ2-1	NA	TRBV12-3/TRBV12-4	CASHTSDYNEQFF	TGTGCCAGCCATACTAGCGACTACAATGAGCAGTTCTTC
NA	TRBJ1-5	NA	TRBV4-1	CASAPYSNQPQHF	TGCGCCAGCGCCCCATATAGCAATCAGCCCCAGCATTTT